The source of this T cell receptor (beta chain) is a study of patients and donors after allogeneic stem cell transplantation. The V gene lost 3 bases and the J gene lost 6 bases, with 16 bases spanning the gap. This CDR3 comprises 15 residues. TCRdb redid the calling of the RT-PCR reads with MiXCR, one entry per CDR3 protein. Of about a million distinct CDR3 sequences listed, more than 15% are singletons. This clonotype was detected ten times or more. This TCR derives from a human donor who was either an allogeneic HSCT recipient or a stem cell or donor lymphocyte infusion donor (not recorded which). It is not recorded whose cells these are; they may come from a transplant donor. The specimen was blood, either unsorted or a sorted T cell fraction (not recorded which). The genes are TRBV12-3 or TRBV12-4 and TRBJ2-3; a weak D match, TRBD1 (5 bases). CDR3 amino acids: CASSFDSPSRDTQYF. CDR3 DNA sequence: TGTGCCAGCAGTTTTGACAGCCCGAGTAGGGATACGCAGTATTTT.